This section outlines one TCR beta chain sequence together with its context. Its antigen is undetermined. The source of the sample is a study of cytomegalovirus exposure and HLA in healthy donors. Study results and limitations: HLA alleles showed associations with around 15,000 TCR beta sequences in a later analysis, at a 0.05 false discovery rate.

Germline V gene data show CDR1 as SQVTM and CDR2 as ANQGSEA. The junction had 8 bases not matched to a gene; V was cut back by 3 bases and J by 4 bases. The CDR3 runs 14 residues. PCR involved 60 Vbeta and 13 Jbeta primers. In the authors' workflow: Unique TCR beta chains numbered approximately 80 million in a later analysis, with around 10 million shared. Generated by immunoSEQ multiplex PCR, the TCRdb table keeps only in-frame clones and is missing some. Clone size and the V and J calls come from that table; the DNA yielded D and trimming. The repertoire holds roughly 80,000 clones, with roughly 84% as singletons.

This rearrangement joins TRBV29-1 to TRBJ1-2, with TRBD1 matching 7 bases. The sample consisted of PBMCs. The clonotype was recovered from a woman aged 50 to 65 in good health and CMV-seronegative. The DNA of the CDR3 is TGCAGCGTTGATCTCCGGGGACAGCCCTATGGCTACACCTTC. The encoded protein is CSVDLRGQPYGYTF.